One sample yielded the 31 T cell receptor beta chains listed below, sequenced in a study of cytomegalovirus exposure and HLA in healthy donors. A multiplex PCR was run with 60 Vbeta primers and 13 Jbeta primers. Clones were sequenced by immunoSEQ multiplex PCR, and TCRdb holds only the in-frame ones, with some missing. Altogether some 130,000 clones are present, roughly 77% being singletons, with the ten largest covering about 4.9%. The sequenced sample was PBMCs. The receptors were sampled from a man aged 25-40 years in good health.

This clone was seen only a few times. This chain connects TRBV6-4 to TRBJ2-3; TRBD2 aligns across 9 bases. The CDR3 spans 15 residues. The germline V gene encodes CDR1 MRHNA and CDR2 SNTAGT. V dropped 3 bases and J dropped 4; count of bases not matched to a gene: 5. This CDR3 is CASSEVSGSADTQYF. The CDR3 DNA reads TGTGCCAGCAGTGAAGTTAGCGGGAGCGCAGATACGCAGTATTTT.

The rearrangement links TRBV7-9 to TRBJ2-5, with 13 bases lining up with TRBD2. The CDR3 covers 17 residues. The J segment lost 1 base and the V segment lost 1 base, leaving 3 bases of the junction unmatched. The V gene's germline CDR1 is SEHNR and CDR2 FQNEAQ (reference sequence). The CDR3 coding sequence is TGTGCCAGCAGCTTAGGAGGGACTAGCGGGACCCAAGAGACCCAGTACTTC. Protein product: CASSLGGTSGTQETQYF.

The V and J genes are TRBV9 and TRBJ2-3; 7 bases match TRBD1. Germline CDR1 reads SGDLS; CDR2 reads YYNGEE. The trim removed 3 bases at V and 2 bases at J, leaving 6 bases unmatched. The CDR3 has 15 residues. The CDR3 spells CASSAWGQHTDTQYF. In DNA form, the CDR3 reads TGTGCCAGCAGCGCGTGGGGACAGCACACAGATACGCAGTATTTT.

CDR3 loop: CSVTGGQETQYF. Written as DNA, the CDR3 is TGCAGCGTTACAGGGGGACAAGAGACCCAGTACTTC. The chain employs TRBV29-1 and TRBJ2-5, with 8 bases identical to TRBD1. This CDR3 region has 12 residues. The germline gives CDR1 SQVTM, CDR2 ANQGSEA. The V gene end was trimmed by 5 bases and the J gene end by 2 bases; junction bases not matched to a gene: 1.

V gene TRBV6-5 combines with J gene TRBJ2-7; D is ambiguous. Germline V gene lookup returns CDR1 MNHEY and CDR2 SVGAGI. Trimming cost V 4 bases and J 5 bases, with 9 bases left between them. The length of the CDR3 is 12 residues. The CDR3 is CASSSVNNEQYF. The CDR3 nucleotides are TGTGCCAGCAGTTCCGTAAATAACGAGCAGTACTTC.

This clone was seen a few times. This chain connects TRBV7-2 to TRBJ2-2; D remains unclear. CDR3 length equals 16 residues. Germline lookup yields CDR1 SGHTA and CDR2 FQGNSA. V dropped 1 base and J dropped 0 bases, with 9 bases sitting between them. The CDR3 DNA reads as TGTGCCAGCAGCTTAGGGTTGAGAGCGAACACCGGGGAGCTGTTTTTT. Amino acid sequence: CASSLGLRANTGELFF.

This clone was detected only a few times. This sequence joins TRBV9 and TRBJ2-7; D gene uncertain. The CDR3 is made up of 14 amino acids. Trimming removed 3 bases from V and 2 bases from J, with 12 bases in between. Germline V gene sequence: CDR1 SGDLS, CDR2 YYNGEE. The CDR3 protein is CASSGASAPYEQYF. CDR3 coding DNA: TGTGCCAGCAGCGGCGCCTCTGCCCCCTACGAGCAGTACTTC.

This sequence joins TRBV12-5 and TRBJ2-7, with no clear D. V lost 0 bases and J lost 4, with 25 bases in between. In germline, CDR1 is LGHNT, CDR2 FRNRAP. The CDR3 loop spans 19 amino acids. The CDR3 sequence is CASGLVAVVEQSMRYEQYF. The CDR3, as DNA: TGTGCTAGTGGTTTGGTAGCCGTGGTTGAACAGTCGATGAGATACGAGCAGTACTTC.

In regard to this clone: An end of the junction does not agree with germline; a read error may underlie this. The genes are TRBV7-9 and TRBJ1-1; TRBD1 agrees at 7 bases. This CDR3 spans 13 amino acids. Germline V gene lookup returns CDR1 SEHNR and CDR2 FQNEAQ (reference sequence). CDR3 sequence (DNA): TGTTCCAGCAGCATGCGGGACAGCCGCTTGGCTTTCTTT. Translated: CSSSMRDSRLAFF.

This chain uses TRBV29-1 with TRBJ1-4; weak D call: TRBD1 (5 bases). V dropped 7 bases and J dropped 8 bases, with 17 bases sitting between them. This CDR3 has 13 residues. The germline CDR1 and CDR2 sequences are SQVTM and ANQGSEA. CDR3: CSGCQGGGEKLFF. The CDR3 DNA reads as TGCAGCGGATGTCAGGGAGGCGGGGAAAAACTGTTTTTT.

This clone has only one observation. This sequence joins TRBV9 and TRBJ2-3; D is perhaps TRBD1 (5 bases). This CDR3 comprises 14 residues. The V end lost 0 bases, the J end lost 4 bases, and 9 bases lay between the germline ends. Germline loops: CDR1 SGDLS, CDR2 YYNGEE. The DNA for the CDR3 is TGTGCCAGCAGCGTAGCCCCAGGGCCAGATACGCAGTATTTT. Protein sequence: CASSVAPGPDTQYF.

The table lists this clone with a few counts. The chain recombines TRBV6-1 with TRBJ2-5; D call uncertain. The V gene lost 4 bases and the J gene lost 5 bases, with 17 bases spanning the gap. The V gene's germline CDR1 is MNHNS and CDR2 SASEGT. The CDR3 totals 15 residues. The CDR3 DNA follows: TGTGCCAGCAGTGTTGGGCAGATGGGTTCGGAGACCCAGTACTTC. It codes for CASSVGQMGSETQYF.

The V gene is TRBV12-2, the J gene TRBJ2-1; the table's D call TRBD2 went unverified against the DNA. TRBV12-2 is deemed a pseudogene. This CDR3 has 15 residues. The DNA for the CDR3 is TGTGCAAGTCGCTTTAGCACTAGCGGGAGCGTTGAGCAGTTCTTC. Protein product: CASRFSTSGSVEQFF.

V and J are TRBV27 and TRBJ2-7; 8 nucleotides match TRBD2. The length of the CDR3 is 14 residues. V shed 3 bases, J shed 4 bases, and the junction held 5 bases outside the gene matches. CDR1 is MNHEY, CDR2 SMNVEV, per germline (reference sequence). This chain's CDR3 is CASSLGTSLYEQYF. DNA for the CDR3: TGTGCCAGCAGTTTGGGGACTAGTCTTTACGAGCAGTACTTC.

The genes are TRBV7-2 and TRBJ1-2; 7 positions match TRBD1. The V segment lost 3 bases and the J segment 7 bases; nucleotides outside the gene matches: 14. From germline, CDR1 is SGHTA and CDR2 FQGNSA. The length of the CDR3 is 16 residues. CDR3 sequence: CASSLEAGQRKLGYTF. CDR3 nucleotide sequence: TGTGCCAGCAGCTTGGAGGCGGGACAGAGGAAACTTGGCTACACCTTC.

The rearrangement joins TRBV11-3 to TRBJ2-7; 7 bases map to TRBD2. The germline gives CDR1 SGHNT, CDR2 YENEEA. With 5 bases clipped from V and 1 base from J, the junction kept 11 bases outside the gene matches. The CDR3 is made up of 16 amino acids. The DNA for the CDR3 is TGTGCCAGCAGCACCAATGCAGCGGGATTGTCCTACGAGCAGTACTTC. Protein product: CASSTNAAGLSYEQYF.

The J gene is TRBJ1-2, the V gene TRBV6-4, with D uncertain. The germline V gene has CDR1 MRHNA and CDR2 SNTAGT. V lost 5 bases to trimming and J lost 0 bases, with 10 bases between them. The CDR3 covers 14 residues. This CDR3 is CASSQSATNYGYTF. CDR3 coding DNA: TGTGCCAGCAGTCAATCTGCTACTAACTATGGCTACACCTTC.

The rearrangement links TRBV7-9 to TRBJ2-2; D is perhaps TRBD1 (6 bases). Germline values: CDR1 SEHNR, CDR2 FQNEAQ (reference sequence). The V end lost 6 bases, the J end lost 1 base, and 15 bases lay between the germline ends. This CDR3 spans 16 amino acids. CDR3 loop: CASSSRGGRNTGELFF. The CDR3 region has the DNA TGTGCCAGCAGTTCGCGAGGGGGTAGGAACACCGGGGAGCTGTTTTTT.

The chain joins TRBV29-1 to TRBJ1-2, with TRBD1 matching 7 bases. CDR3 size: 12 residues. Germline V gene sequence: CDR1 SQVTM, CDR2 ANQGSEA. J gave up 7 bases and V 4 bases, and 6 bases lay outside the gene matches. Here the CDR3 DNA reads TGCAGCGTTGTGGGACAGCAAGCTGGCTACACCTTC. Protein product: CSVVGQQAGYTF.

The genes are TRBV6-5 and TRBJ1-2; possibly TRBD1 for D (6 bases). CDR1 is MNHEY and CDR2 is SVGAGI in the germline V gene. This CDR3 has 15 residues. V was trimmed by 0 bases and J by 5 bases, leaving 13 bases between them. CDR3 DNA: TGTGCCAGCAGTTACTCGACAGGTGTGGGATATGGCTACACCTTC. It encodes CASSYSTGVGYGYTF.

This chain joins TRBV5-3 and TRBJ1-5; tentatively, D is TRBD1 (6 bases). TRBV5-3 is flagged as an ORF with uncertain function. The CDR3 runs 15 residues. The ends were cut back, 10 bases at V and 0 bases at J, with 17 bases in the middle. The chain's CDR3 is CAQIEGDYSNQPQHF. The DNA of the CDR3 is TGTGCCCAAATCGAGGGGGATTATAGCAATCAGCCCCAGCATTTT.

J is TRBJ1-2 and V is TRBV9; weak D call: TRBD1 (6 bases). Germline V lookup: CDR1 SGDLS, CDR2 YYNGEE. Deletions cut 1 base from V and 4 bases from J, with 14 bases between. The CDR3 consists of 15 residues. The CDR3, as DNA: TGTGCCAGCAGCGTAAAGGACAGTGCATTCTATGGCTACACCTTC. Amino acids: CASSVKDSAFYGYTF.

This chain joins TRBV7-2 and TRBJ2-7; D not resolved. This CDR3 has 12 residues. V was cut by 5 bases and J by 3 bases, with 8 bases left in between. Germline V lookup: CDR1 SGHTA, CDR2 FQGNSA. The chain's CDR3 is CASSPDYYEQYF. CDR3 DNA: TGTGCCAGCAGCCCAGATTACTACGAGCAGTACTTC.

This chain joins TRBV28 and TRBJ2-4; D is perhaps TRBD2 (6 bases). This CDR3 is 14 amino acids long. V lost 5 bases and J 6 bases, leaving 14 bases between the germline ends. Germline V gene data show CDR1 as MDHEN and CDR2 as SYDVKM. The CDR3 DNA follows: TGTGCCAGCAGTCCCTTTCCGGGAGCAAACATTCAGTACTTC. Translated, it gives CASSPFPGANIQYF.

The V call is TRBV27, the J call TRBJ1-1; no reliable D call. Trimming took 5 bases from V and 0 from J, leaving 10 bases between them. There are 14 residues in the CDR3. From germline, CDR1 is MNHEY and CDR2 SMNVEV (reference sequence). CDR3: CASSISLMNTEAFF. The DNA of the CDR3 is TGTGCCAGCAGTATAAGCTTAATGAACACTGAAGCTTTCTTT.

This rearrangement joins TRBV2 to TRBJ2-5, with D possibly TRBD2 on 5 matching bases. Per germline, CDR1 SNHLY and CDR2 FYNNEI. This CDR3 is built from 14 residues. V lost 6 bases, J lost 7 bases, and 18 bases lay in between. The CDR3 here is CASSVGERRGTQYF. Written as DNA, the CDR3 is TGTGCCAGCAGCGTTGGGGAAAGACGGGGGACCCAGTACTTC.

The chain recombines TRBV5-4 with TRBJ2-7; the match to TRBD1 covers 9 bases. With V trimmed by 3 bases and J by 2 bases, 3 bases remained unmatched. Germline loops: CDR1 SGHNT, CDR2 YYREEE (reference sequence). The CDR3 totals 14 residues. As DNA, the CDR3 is TGTGCCAGCAGCTCTGGACAGGGGCCCTACGAGCAGTACTTC. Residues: CASSSGQGPYEQYF.

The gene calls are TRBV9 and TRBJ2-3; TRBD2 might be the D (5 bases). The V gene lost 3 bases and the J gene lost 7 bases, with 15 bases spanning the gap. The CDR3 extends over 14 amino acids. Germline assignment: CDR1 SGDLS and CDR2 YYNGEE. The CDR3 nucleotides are TGTGCCAGCAGCGCTTCGGGGAGCCTGAATACGCAGTATTTT. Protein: CASSASGSLNTQYF.

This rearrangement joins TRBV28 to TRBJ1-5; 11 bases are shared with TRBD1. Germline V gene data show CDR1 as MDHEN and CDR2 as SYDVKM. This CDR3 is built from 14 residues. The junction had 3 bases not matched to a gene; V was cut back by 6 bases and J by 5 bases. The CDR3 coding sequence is TGTGCCAGCAGCACGGGACAGGGGGATCAGCCCCAGCATTTT. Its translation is CASSTGQGDQPQHF.

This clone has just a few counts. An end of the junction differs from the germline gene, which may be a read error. The DNA for the CDR3 is TGTGCCAGCAGCCTAGAACAGGGAGGGGTATACAATGAGCAGTTCTTC. It specifies CASSLEQGGVYNEQFF. V usage is TRBV11-3 and J usage is TRBJ2-1; perhaps TRBD2 as D (7 bases). The CDR3 has 16 amino acids. Per germline, CDR1 SGHNT and CDR2 YENEEA.

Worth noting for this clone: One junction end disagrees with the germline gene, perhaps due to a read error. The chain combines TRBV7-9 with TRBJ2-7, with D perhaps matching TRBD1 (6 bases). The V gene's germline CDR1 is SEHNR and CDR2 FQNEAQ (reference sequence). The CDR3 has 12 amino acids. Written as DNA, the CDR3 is TGTTCCAGCAGCCAAGACAGGTACGAGCAGTACTTC. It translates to CSSSQDRYEQYF.